This T cell receptor beta chain was observed in a study of blood T cells in healthy people across ages. This clonotype was observed a few times. A second PCR of about 6 to 11 cycles used a sample-barcoded 5' primer and a J-beta primer mix. CDR3-containing paired-end reads numbering at least 2.5 million came from each sample. TCRdb re-called the 5' RACE reads through MiXCR, storing one row per CDR3 protein. In the table there are 1.8 million or so distinct CDR3 sequences, 35% to 50% of which are singletons. This CDR3 has 16 amino acids. Germline V gene lookup returns CDR1 SGHTA and CDR2 FQGNSA. This rearrangement joins TRBV7-2 to TRBJ2-5; possible D gene TRBD2, 6 bases. The DNA end is a closer match to TRBJ2-7, so the J assignment may be wrong. The receptor was isolated from a human donor in good health. The sample was blood. The CDR3 DNA is TGTGCCAGCAGCTCAGAGCACCCCGCGGGGTACTACGAGCAGTACTTC. Protein product: CASSSEHPAGYYEQYF.